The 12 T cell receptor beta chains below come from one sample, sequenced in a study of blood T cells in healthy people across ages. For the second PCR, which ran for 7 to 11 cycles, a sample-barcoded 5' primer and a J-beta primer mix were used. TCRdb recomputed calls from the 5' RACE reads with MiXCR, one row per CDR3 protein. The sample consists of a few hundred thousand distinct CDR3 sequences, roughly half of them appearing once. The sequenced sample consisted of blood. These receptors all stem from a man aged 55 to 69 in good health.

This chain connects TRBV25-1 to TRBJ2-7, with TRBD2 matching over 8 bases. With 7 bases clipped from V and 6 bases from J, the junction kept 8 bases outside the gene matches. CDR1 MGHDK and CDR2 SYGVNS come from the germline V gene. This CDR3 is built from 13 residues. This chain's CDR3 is CASKERESGEQYF. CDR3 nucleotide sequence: TGTGCCAGCAAGGAGCGGGAGTCGGGCGAGCAGTACTTC.

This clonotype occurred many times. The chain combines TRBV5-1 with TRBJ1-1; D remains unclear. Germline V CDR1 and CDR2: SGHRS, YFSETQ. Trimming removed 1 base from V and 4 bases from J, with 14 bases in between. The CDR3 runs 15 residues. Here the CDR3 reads CASSLRTGGSTEAFF. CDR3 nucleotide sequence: TGCGCCAGCAGCTTGCGGACGGGAGGGAGCACTGAAGCTTTCTTT.

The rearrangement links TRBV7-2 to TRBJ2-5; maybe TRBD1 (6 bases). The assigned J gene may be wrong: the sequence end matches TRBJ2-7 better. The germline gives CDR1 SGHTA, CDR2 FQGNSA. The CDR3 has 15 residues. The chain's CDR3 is CASSSTPGTRYEQYF. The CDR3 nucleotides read TGTGCCAGCAGCTCCACCCCCGGGACACGCTACGAGCAGTACTTC.

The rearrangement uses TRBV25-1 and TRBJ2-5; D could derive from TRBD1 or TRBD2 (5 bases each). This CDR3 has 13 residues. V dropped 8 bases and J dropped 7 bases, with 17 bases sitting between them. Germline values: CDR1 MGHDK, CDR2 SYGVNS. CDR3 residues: CASGGTSLGTQYF. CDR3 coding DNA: TGTGCCAGCGGGGGTACGTCCCTGGGGACCCAGTACTTC.

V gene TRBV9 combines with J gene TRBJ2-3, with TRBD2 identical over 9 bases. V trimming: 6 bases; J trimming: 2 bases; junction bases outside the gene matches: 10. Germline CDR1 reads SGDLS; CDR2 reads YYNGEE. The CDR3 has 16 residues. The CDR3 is CASNRDSGLATDTQYF. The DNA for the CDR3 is TGTGCCAGCAACAGGGACTCGGGACTAGCCACAGATACGCAGTATTTT.

The CDR3 nucleotides read TGTGCCACCAGCGAACCAGCCAAAAACATTCAGTACTTC. It is translated as CATSEPAKNIQYF. The gene calls are TRBV24-1 and TRBJ2-4; D is unresolved. The germline V and J ends were trimmed by 7 bases and 0 bases, with 6 bases remaining between them. This CDR3 comprises 13 residues. CDR1 and CDR2 (germline): KGHDR, SFDVKD.

The CDR3 here is CSARYRQGAHTEAFF. The CDR3 DNA reads TGCAGTGCGAGATACCGACAGGGGGCGCACACTGAAGCTTTCTTT. The rearrangement links TRBV20-1 to TRBJ1-1, with 10 bases lining up with TRBD1. From germline, CDR1 is DFQATT and CDR2 SNEGSKA (reference sequence). The CDR3 consists of 15 residues. With 6 bases clipped from V and 3 bases from J, the junction kept 10 bases outside the gene matches.

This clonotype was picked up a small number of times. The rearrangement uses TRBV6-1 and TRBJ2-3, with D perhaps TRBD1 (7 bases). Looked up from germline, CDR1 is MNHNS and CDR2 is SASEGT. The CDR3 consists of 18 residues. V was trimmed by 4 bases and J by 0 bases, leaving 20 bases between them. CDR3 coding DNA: TGTGCCAGCAGTGGACGCCCAGGGGGAGGATCTAGCACAGATACGCAGTATTTT. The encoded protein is CASSGRPGGGSSTDTQYF.

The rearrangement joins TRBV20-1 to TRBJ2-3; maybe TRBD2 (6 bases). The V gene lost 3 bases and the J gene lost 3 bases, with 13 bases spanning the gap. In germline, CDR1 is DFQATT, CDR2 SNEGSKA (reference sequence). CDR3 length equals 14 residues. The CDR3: CSASLAGWTDTQYF. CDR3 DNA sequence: TGCAGTGCTAGTCTGGCGGGGTGGACAGATACGCAGTATTTT.

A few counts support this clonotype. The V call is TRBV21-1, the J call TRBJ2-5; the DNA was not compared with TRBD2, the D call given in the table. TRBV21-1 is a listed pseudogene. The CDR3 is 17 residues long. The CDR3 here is CASRAKELADEQETQYF. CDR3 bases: TGTGCCAGCAGAGCAAAGGAGCTAGCGGATGAGCAAGAGACCCAGTACTTC.

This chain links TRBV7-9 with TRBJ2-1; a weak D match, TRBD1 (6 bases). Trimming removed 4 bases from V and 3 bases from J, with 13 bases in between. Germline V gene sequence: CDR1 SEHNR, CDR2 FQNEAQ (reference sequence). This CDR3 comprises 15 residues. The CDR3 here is CASSSSTGSYNEQFF. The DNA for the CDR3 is TGTGCCAGCAGCTCGTCCACAGGGAGCTACAATGAGCAGTTCTTC.

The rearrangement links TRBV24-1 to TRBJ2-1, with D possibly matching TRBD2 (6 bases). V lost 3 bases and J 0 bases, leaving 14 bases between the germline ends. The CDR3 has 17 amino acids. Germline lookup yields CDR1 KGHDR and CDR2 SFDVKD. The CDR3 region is CATSDHSGSGSYNEQFF. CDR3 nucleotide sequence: TGTGCCACCAGTGATCACTCCGGGAGTGGCTCCTACAATGAGCAGTTCTTC.